These 7 T cell receptor beta chains share one sample of origin, sequenced in a study of shared clonotypes between healthy human individuals (dated by TCRdb to the early 2020s). Library preparation used the immunoSEQ multiplex PCR assay. The source is immuneACCESS, and TCRdb retained only in-frame sequences with V and J called. Part of the clones is not carried over; for the studies checked, unresolved V genes explain less than half of this, and the remainder is unexplained. The sample profile shows hundreds of thousands of clones; about 78% of them were found once. About 1.8% of the sample belongs to the ten largest clones. The sequencing input was memory CD4+ T cells sorted from blood. This specimen's cell subset or site label, per the study, means: CD45RA-negative fraction. The receptors stem from a woman aged 25-40 years in good health.

CDR3 bases: TGTGCCAGCAGCTCCGTGACAGAGAATAATGAAAAACTGTTTTTT. This translates into CASSSVTENNEKLFF. The chain recombines TRBV13 with TRBJ1-4, with D possibly being TRBD1 (5 bases). Trimming removed 4 bases at V and 4 bases at J, with 13 bases between. The CDR3 consists of 15 residues. Germline assignment: CDR1 PRHDT and CDR2 FYEKMQ (reference sequence).

In the case of this clone: A far more abundant clone sits one base away, making this likely a read error. Other nucleotide sequences from this sample produce the same CDR3. The chain joins TRBV7-9 to TRBJ2-5; a weak D match, TRBD2 (6 bases). CDR1 and CDR2 (germline): SEHNR, FQNEAQ (reference sequence). Trimming pared 2 bases from V and 4 bases from J, leaving 8 bases between. The CDR3 spans 13 residues. CDR3 bases: TGTGCCAGCAGCTTAAAGGGAGGAGAGACCCAGTACTTC. It is translated as CASSLKGGETQYF.

The chain recombines TRBV5-1 with TRBJ2-7, with 13 bases that match TRBD2. With 0 bases clipped from V and 7 bases from J, the junction kept 4 bases outside the gene matches. In germline, CDR1 is SGHRS, CDR2 YFSETQ. The CDR3 has 15 amino acids. The CDR3 DNA reads TGCGCCAGCAGCTTGGGGATGGGACTAGCGGGGGAGCAGTACTTC. This encodes CASSLGMGLAGEQYF.

This clone appeared a single time. The DNA for the CDR3 is TGTGCCAGCAGTTACTCGGGGGGTGAGGAGACCCAGTACTTC. Its translation: CASSYSGGEETQYF. The gene calls are TRBV6-6 and TRBJ2-5; the D gene is possibly TRBD2 (6 bases). Germline V gene sequence: CDR1 MNHNY, CDR2 SVGAGI (reference sequence). CDR3 length: 14 residues. The V gene lost 0 bases and the J gene lost 5 bases, with 10 bases spanning the gap.

The rearrangement joins TRBV28 to TRBJ1-1; D gene unclear. This CDR3 region has 13 residues. The germline V and J ends were trimmed by 8 bases and 10 bases, with 20 bases remaining between them. Germline CDR1 MDHEN, CDR2 SYDVKM. CDR3 residues: CASHRSGSWAAFF. CDR3 nucleotides: TGTGCCAGCCACCGGAGCGGGAGTTGGGCAGCTTTCTTT.

V is TRBV5-1 and J is TRBJ2-3, with D tentatively TRBD1 (5 bases). CDR3 length: 14 amino acids. V lost 0 bases and J lost 0, with 5 bases in between. Germline V gene data show CDR1 as SGHRS and CDR2 as YFSETQ. DNA for the CDR3: TGCGCCAGCAGCTTGGAGGGGAGCACAGATACGCAGTATTTT. Its protein product is CASSLEGSTDTQYF.

The genes are TRBV30 and TRBJ1-5; TRBD1 matches 8 bases. The V segment lost 3 bases and the J segment 0 bases; nucleotides outside the gene matches: 4. The length of the CDR3 is 15 residues. Germline V gives CDR1 GTSNPN, CDR2 SVGIG (reference sequence). The CDR3 DNA sequence: TGTGCCTGGAGCCGGACAGGGTATAGCAATCAGCCCCAGCATTTT. As protein: CAWSRTGYSNQPQHF.